Below are 19 T cell receptor beta chains sequenced from a single sample in a study of shared clonotypes between healthy human individuals. Sequencing used immunoSEQ multiplex PCR; TCRdb keeps in-frame clones, though not all of them. This repertoire shows more than 1,200,000 clones, 97% to 99% found once; its top ten account for about 0.4%. The sample was naive CD4+ T cells sorted from blood. Subset meaning: CD45RA+ positively selected. The receptors were gathered from a man aged 25 to 45 in good health.

V usage is TRBV10-1 and J usage is TRBJ1-1; 10 nucleotides line up with TRBD1. The CDR3 contains 14 residues. V lost 4 bases to trimming and J lost 4 bases; unmatched junction nucleotides: 3. Germline values: CDR1 WNHNN, CDR2 SYGVQD (reference sequence). The CDR3: CASSGTGGLTEAFF. The CDR3 DNA reads TGCGCCAGCAGTGGGACAGGGGGGCTCACTGAAGCTTTCTTT.

This sequence joins TRBV7-6 and TRBJ2-1; TRBD2 aligns across 9 bases. The germline V gene has CDR1 SGHVS and CDR2 FNYEAQ. This CDR3 region has 16 residues. Losses at the gene ends were 3 bases for V and 6 bases for J; bases not matched to a gene: 9. CDR3 bases: TGTGCCAGCAGCTTGGACGTGGTTAGCGGGAGCAATGAGCAGTTCTTC. As protein: CASSLDVVSGSNEQFF.

V and J are TRBV5-4 and TRBJ2-1; D is possibly TRBD2 (5 bases). The CDR3 has 14 residues. V was pared by 1 base and J by 5 bases, with 10 bases between. Germline-derived CDR1 and CDR2 are SGHNT and YYREEE (reference sequence). Here the CDR3 reads CASSLQDWDNEQFF. CDR3 sequence (DNA): TGTGCCAGCAGCTTGCAGGACTGGGACAATGAGCAGTTCTTC.

The chain links TRBV27 to TRBJ2-1, with D tentatively TRBD1 or TRBD2 (5 bases each). The CDR3 is made up of 14 amino acids. The germline V and J ends were trimmed by 3 bases and 4 bases, with 10 bases remaining between them. Germline V CDR1 and CDR2: MNHEY, SMNVEV (reference sequence). The CDR3 DNA reads as TGTGCCAGCAGTTTCGACGGGGCATACAATGAGCAGTTCTTC. Its protein product is CASSFDGAYNEQFF.

V and J are TRBV5-1 and TRBJ2-3; 14 nucleotides line up with TRBD2. Germline lookup yields CDR1 SGHRS and CDR2 YFSETQ. The CDR3 has 17 amino acids. Trimming removed 4 bases from V and 6 bases from J; junction bases left unmatched: 10. As DNA, the CDR3 is TGCGCCAGCAGCACCCAGGGACTAGCGGGAGTATCTGATACGCAGTATTTT. Protein: CASSTQGLAGVSDTQYF. Drawing the rest from reference TRBV5-1 and TRBJ2-3, the complete variable domain is KAGVTQTPRYLIKTRGQQVTLSCSPISGHRSVSWYQQTPGQGLQFLFEYFSETQRNKGNFPGRFSGRQFSNSRSEMNVSTLELGDSALYLCASSTQGLAGVSDTQYFGPGTRLTVL.

V is TRBV30 and J is TRBJ2-3; tentative D call: TRBD2 (5 bases). The CDR3 spans 13 residues. The germline gives CDR1 GTSNPN, CDR2 SVGIG (reference sequence). Trimming cost V 4 bases and J 3 bases, with 11 bases left between them. CDR3 in DNA: TGTGCCTGGACCTTCGGGGTGACAGATACGCAGTATTTT. Translation gives CAWTFGVTDTQYF.

This rearrangement joins TRBV5-1 to TRBJ1-4, with TRBD1 matching 8 bases. Losses at the gene ends were 3 bases for V and 10 bases for J; bases not matched to a gene: 2. This CDR3 has 12 residues. Germline CDR1 reads SGHRS; CDR2 reads YFSETQ. The CDR3 coding sequence is TGCGCCAGCAGCTCCGGACAGGGAAAACTGTTTTTT. Translated: CASSSGQGKLFF.

This sequence joins TRBV5-5 and TRBJ2-2; 10 positions agree with TRBD1. V lost 4 bases and J lost 7; bases outside the gene matches: 7. The CDR3 sequence is 15 residues long. Germline V gene sequence: CDR1 SGHKS, CDR2 YYEKEE (reference sequence). CDR3 amino acids: CASSAGTGAFGELFF. CDR3 nucleotides: TGTGCCAGCAGCGCCGGGACAGGGGCGTTCGGGGAGCTGTTTTTT.

The chain joins TRBV7-9 to TRBJ2-7; weak D call: TRBD1 (6 bases). Germline V gene lookup returns CDR1 SEHNR and CDR2 FQNEAQ (reference sequence). Trimming left V 4 bases short and J 1 base short, with 20 bases between. The CDR3 is 17 amino acids. CDR3 in DNA: TGTGCCAGCAGCTGGGGGCTGGGGGCAGATCAGTCCTACGAGCAGTACTTC. Translated: CASSWGLGADQSYEQYF.

The chain employs TRBV19 and TRBJ2-2, with 12 bases aligning to TRBD2. The CDR3 contains 16 residues. The V and J ends lost 5 bases and 8 bases, in that order; junction bases with no gene match: 9. Germline V gene data show CDR1 as LNHDA and CDR2 as SQIVND (reference sequence). CDR3 sequence reads: CASSLLAGGPIGELFF. CDR3 nucleotides: TGTGCCAGTAGTCTGCTAGCGGGAGGGCCTATAGGGGAGCTGTTTTTT.

The CDR3 loop reads CASSLVRTANSGANVLTF. The CDR3 DNA reads as TGCGCCAGCAGCTTGGTTCGGACAGCTAACTCTGGGGCCAACGTCCTGACTTTC. This chain uses TRBV5-1 with TRBJ2-6, with D possibly being TRBD1 (6 bases). The ends were cut back, 0 bases at V and 0 bases at J, with 13 bases in the middle. Germline CDR1 and CDR2: SGHRS and YFSETQ. The CDR3 covers 18 residues.

CDR3 region: CASSLQGGRSSYNEQFF. DNA of the CDR3: TGTGCCAGCTCCCTTCAAGGGGGGCGTAGCTCCTACAATGAGCAGTTCTTC. The chain joins TRBV18 to TRBJ2-1; D may be TRBD1 or TRBD2 (6 bases each). Germline V gene sequence: CDR1 KGHSH, CDR2 LQKENI. The CDR3 sequence is 17 residues long. The ends were cut back, 6 bases at V and 0 bases at J, with 18 bases in the middle.

The rearrangement joins TRBV5-4 to TRBJ2-3; 11 bases are a match to TRBD2. The V gene end was trimmed by 0 bases and the J gene end by 1 base; junction bases not matched to a gene: 4. The germline V gene has CDR1 SGHNT and CDR2 YYREEE (reference sequence). The length of the CDR3 is 17 residues. The CDR3 sequence: CASSLGGTSGGTDTQYF. The CDR3 DNA sequence: TGTGCCAGCAGCTTGGGGGGGACTAGCGGAGGCACAGATACGCAGTATTTT. The complete variable domain, with remaining parts taken from reference TRBV5-4 and TRBJ2-3, reads ETGVTQSPTHLIKTRGQQVTLRCSSQSGHNTVSWYQQALGQGPQFIFQYYREEENGRGNFPPRFSGLQFPNYSSELNVNALELDDSALYLCASSLGGTSGGTDTQYFGPGTRLTVL.

This chain joins TRBV5-1 and TRBJ2-5, with a possible D match to TRBD1 (6 bases). CDR1 SGHRS and CDR2 YFSETQ come from the germline V gene. There are 14 residues in the CDR3. V lost 1 base to trimming and J lost 2 bases, with 9 bases between them. CDR3 region: CASSLSDSQETQYF. The CDR3 DNA reads as TGCGCCAGCAGCTTGTCGGACAGTCAAGAGACCCAGTACTTC.

This sequence joins TRBV7-7 and TRBJ2-5, with TRBD1 matching over 9 bases. The CDR3 runs to 15 residues. V shed 1 base and J 4 bases; nucleotides not matched to a gene: 4. Germline lookup yields CDR1 SSHAT and CDR2 FNYEAQ (reference sequence). CDR3 protein: CASSLDGQGLETQYF. The CDR3, as DNA: TGTGCCAGCAGCTTAGACGGACAGGGGCTAGAGACCCAGTACTTC.

The CDR3 sequence: CASSQGVAGSYEQYF. DNA for the CDR3: TGCGCCAGCAGCCAAGGGGTAGCGGGGTCTTACGAGCAGTACTTC. The V call is TRBV4-3, the J call TRBJ2-7; TRBD2 matches at 8 bases. The V segment lost 1 base and the J segment 4 bases; nucleotides outside the gene matches: 6. The CDR3 runs to 15 residues. Germline CDR1 and CDR2: LGHNA and YSLEER.

The CDR3 spells CARSGETSGRAVGTGELFF. The CDR3 region has the DNA TGTGCCAGAAGCGGAGAGACTAGCGGGAGGGCCGTCGGCACCGGGGAGCTGTTTTTT. V is TRBV5-3 and J is TRBJ2-2; TRBD2 matches 14 bases. TRBV5-3 is an ORF; its function is uncertain. CDR3 size: 19 residues. Trimming took 4 bases from V and 4 from J; bases not matched to a gene: 12.

This clone is a singleton in its sample. V and J are TRBV4-3 and TRBJ2-1; tentative D call: TRBD2 (7 bases). The germline CDR1 and CDR2 sequences are LGHNA and YSLEER. This CDR3 has 17 amino acids. V shed 1 base and J shed 0 bases, with 13 bases lying between them. The chain's CDR3 is CASSQGGGAFSYNEQFF. The DNA for the CDR3 is TGCGCCAGCAGCCAAGGGGGGGGCGCATTCTCCTACAATGAGCAGTTCTTC.

The V call is TRBV7-8, the J call TRBJ2-7; 12 positions agree with TRBD2. V was clipped by 5 bases and J by 2 bases; unmatched bases: 7. Germline CDR1 reads SGHVS; CDR2 reads FQNEAQ. The CDR3 sequence is 16 residues long. This chain's CDR3 is CASSPRTSGTAYEQYF. In nucleotides, the CDR3 is TGTGCCAGCAGCCCGAGGACTAGCGGGACCGCCTACGAGCAGTACTTC.